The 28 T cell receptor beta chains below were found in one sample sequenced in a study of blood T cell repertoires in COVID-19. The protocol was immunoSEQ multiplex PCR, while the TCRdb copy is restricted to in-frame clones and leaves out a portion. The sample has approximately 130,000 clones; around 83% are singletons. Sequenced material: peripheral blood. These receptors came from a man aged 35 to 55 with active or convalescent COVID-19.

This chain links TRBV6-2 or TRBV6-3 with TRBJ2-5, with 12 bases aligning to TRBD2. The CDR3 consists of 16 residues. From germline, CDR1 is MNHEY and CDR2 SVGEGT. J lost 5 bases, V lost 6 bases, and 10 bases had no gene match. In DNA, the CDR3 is TGTGCCAGCAGCCCTACGACTAGCGGGGGATCGGAGACCCAGTACTTC. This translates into CASSPTTSGGSETQYF.

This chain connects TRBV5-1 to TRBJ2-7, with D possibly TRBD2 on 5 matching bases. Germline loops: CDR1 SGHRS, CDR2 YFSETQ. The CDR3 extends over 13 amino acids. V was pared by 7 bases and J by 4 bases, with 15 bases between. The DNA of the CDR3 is TGCGCCAGCGGGATCGCCGGGGAATACGAGCAGTACTTC. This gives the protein CASGIAGEYEQYF.

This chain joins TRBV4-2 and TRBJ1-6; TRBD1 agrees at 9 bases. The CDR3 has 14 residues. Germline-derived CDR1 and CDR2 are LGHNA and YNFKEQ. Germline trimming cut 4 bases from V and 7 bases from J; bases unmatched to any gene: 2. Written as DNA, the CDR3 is TGTGCCAGCAGCCCCGGGACAGGGAATTCACCCCTCCACTTT. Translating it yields CASSPGTGNSPLHF.

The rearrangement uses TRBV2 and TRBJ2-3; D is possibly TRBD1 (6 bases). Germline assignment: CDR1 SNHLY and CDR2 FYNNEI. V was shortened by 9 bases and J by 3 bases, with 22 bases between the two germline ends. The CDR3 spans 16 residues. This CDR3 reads CAREAGPRGVTDTQYF. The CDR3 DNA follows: TGTGCCAGGGAAGCCGGGCCCAGGGGCGTAACAGATACGCAGTATTTT.

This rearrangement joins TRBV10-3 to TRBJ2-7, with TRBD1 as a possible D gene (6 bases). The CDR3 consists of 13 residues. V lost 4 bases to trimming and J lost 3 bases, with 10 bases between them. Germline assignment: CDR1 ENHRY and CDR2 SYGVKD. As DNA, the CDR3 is TGTGCCATCAGTGGGACAGCAATCTACGAGCAGTACTTC. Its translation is CAISGTAIYEQYF.

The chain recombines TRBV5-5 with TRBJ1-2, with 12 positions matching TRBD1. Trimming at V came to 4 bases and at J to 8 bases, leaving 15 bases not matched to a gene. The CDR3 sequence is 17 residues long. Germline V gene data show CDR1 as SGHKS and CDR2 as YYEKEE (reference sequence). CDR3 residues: CASSPSPGQGARNGYTF. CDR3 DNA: TGTGCCAGCAGCCCGAGTCCGGGACAGGGGGCGCGGAACGGCTACACCTTC.

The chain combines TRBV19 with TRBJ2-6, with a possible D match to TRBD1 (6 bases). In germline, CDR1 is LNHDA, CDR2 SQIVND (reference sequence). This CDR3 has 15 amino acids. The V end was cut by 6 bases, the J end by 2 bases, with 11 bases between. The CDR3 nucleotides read TGTGCCAGTAGATTAACAGGGACTGGGGCCAACGTCCTGACTTTC. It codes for CASRLTGTGANVLTF.

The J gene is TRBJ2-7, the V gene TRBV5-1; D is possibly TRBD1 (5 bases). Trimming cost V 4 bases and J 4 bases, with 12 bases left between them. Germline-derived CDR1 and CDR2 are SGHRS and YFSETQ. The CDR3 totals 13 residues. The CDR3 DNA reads TGCGCCAGCAGCCTTCAGGGTCCGTACGAGCAGTACTTC. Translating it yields CASSLQGPYEQYF.

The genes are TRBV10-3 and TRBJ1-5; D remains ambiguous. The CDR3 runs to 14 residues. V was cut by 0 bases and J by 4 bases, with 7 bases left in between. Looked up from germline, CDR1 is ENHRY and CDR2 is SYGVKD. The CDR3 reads CAISESAVNQPQHF. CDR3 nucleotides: TGTGCCATCAGTGAGTCGGCGGTGAATCAGCCCCAGCATTTT.

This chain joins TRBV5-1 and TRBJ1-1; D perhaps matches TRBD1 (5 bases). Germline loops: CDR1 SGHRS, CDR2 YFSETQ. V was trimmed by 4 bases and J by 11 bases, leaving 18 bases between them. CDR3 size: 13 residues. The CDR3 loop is CASSTAGSSVAFF. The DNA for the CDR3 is TGCGCCAGCAGCACGGCAGGGTCCTCGGTGGCTTTCTTT.

CDR3 region: CASSPRDSSYNSPLHF. Here the CDR3 DNA reads TGTGCCAGTAGTCCGCGGGACAGCTCCTATAATTCACCCCTCCACTTT. The V and J genes are TRBV19 and TRBJ1-6; 7 bases line up with TRBD1. V gave up 5 bases and J gave up 0 bases; unmatched junction bases: 4. Per the germline V gene, CDR1 is LNHDA and CDR2 is SQIVND (reference sequence). The CDR3 covers 16 residues.

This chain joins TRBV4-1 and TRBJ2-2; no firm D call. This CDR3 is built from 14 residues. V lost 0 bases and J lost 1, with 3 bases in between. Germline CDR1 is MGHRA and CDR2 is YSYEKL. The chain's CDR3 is CASSQDGNTGELFF. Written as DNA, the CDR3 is TGCGCCAGCAGCCAAGACGGGAACACCGGGGAGCTGTTTTTT.

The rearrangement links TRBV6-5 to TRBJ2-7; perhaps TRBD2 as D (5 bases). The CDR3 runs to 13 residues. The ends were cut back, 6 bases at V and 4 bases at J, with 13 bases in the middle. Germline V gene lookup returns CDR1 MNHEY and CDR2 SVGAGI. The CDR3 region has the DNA TGTGCCAGCAGACTAAGTCCGGGGTACGAGCAGTACTTC. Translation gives CASRLSPGYEQYF.

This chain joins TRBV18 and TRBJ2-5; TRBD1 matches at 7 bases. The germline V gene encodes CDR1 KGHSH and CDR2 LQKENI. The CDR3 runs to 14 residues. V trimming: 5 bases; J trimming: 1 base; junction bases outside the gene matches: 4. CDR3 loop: CASSTGATQETQYF. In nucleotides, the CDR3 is TGTGCCAGCTCAACAGGGGCCACCCAAGAGACCCAGTACTTC.

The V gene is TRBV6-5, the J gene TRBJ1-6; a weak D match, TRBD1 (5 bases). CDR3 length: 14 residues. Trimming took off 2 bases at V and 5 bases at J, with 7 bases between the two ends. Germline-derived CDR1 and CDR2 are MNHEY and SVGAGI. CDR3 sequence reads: CASSYQGHNSPLHF. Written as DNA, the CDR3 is TGTGCCAGCAGTTACCAGGGTCATAATTCACCCCTCCACTTT.

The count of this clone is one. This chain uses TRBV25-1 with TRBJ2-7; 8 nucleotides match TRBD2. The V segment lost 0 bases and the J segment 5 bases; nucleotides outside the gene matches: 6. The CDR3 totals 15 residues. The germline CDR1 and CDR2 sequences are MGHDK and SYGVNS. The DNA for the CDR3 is TGTGCCAGCAGTGAATATAAGCGGGGGAAGGACGAGCAGTACTTC. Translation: CASSEYKRGKDEQYF.

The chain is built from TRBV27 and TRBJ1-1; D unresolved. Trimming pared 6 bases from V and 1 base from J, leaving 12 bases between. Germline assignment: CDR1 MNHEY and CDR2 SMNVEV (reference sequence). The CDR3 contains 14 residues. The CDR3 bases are TGTGCCAGCAGCAAAAGCGCAGCGAACACTGAAGCTTTCTTT. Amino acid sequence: CASSKSAANTEAFF.

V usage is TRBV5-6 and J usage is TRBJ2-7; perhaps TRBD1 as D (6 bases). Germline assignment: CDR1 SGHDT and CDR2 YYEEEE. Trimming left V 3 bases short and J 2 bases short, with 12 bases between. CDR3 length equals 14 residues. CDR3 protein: CASSSSGHTYEQYF. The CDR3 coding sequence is TGTGCCAGCAGCTCCTCGGGACACACCTACGAGCAGTACTTC.

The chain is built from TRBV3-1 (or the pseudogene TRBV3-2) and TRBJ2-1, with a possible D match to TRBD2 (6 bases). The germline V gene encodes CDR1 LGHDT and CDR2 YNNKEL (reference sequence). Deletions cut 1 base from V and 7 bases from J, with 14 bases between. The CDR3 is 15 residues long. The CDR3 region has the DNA TGTGCCAGCAGCCAAGTCGGGGGTCAGCTAAATGAGCAGTTCTTC. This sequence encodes CASSQVGGQLNEQFF.

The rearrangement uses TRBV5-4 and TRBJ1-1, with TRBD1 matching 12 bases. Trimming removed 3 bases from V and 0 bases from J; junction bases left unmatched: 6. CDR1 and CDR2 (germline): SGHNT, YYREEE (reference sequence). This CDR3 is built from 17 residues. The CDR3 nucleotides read TGTGCCAGCAGCTCTGGGACAGGGGGCTACGTGAACACTGAAGCTTTCTTT. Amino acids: CASSSGTGGYVNTEAFF.

CDR3 in amino acids: CASSQNPRDRGRAGTEAFF. CDR3 in DNA: TGTGCCAGCAGCCAAAACCCAAGGGACAGGGGGAGGGCGGGGACTGAAGCTTTCTTT. V usage is TRBV3-1 (or the pseudogene TRBV3-2) and J usage is TRBJ1-1, with TRBD1 matching 11 bases. The CDR3 has 19 amino acids. The V gene's germline CDR1 is LGHDT and CDR2 YNNKEL (reference sequence). J gave up 5 bases and V 2 bases, and 16 bases lay outside the gene matches.

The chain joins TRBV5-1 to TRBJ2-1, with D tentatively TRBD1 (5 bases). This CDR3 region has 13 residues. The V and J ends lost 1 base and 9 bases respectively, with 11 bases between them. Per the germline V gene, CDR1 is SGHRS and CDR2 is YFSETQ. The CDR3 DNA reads TGCGCCAGCAGCTTGAAAGGGGTTGGTGAGCAGTTCTTC. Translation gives CASSLKGVGEQFF. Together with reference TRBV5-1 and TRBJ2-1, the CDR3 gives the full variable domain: KAGVTQTPRYLIKTRGQQVTLSCSPISGHRSVSWYQQTPGQGLQFLFEYFSETQRNKGNFPGRFSGRQFSNSRSEMNVSTLELGDSALYLCASSLKGVGEQFFGPGTRLTVL.

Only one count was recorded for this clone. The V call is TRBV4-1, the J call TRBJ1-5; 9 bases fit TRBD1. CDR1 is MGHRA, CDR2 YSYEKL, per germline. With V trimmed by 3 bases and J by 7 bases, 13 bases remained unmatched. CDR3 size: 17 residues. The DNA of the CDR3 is TGCGCCAGCAGCCACGCCCCGTCGGACAGGGGTCCCCAGCCCCAGCATTTT. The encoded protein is CASSHAPSDRGPQPQHF.

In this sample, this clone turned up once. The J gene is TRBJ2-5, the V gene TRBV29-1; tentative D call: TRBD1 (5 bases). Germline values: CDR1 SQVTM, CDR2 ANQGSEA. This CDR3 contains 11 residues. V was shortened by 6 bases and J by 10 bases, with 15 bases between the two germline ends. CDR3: CSVHPRDFQYF. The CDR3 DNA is TGCAGCGTCCACCCCAGGGATTTCCAGTACTTC.

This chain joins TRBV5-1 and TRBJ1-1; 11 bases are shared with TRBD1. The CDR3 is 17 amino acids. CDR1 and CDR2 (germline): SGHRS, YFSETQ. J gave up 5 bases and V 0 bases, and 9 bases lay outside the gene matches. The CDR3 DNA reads TGCGCCAGCAGCTTGGGTCTCGGACAGGGGGCGGGGACTGAAGCTTTCTTT. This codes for CASSLGLGQGAGTEAFF. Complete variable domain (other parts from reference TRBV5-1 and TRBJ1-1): KAGVTQTPRYLIKTRGQQVTLSCSPISGHRSVSWYQQTPGQGLQFLFEYFSETQRNKGNFPGRFSGRQFSNSRSEMNVSTLELGDSALYLCASSLGLGQGAGTEAFFGQGTRLTVV.

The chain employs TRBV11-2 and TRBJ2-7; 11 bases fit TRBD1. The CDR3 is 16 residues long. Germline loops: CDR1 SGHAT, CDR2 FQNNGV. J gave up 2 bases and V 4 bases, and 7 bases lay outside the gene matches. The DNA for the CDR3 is TGTGCCAGCAGCTCCCTTAGGGGACAGGGGGCCTACGAGCAGTACTTC. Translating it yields CASSSLRGQGAYEQYF. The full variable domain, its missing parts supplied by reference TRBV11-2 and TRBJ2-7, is EAGVAQSPRYKIIEKRQSVAFWCNPISGHATLYWYQQILGQGPKLLIQFQNNGVVDDSQLPKDRFSAERLKGVDSTLKIQPAKLEDSAVYLCASSSLRGQGAYEQYFGPGTRLTVT.

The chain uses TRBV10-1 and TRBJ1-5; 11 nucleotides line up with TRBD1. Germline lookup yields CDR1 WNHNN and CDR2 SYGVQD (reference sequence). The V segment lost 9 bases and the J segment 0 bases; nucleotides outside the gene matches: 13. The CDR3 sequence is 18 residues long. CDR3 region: CARVPGQGGTYSNQPQHF. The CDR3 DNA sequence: TGCGCCAGGGTTCCGGGACAGGGGGGAACTTATAGCAATCAGCCCCAGCATTTT.

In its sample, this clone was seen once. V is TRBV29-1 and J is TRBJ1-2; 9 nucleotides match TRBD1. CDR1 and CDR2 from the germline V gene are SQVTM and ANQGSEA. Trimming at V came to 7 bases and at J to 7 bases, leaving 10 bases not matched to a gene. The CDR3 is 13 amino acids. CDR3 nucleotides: TGCAGCGGGACCGGGACAGGGCAGGGTGGCTACACCTTC. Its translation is CSGTGTGQGGYTF. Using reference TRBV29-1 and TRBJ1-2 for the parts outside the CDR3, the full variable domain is SAVISQKPSRDICQRGTSLTIQCQVDSQVTMMFWYRQQPGQSLTLIATANQGSEATYESGFVIDKFPISRPNLTFSTLTVSNMSPEDSSIYLCSGTGTGQGGYTFGSGTRLTVV.